This TCR beta chain was profiled in a study of cytomegalovirus exposure and HLA in healthy donors. For the study at large: The approximately 110 validation repertoires and the approximately 700 first-cohort repertoires shared a platform, a later analysis reported.

Trimming took 6 bases from V and 6 from J, leaving 13 bases between them. CDR1 is MRHNA, CDR2 SNTAGT, per germline. CDR3 size: 13 residues. Profiled with immunoSEQ multiplex PCR; TCRdb holds only in-frame clones, not every one. The repertoire holds approximately 150,000 clones, with more than 75% as singletons. The sequence was collected from a man aged 18 to 35 in good health and CMV-seropositive. The J gene is TRBJ2-3, the V gene TRBV6-4, with D tentatively TRBD2 (6 bases). The source material was PBMCs. In DNA form, the CDR3 reads TGTGCCAGCAGCCTGGGGAGGTATGATACGCAGTATTTT. It translates to CASSLGRYDTQYF.